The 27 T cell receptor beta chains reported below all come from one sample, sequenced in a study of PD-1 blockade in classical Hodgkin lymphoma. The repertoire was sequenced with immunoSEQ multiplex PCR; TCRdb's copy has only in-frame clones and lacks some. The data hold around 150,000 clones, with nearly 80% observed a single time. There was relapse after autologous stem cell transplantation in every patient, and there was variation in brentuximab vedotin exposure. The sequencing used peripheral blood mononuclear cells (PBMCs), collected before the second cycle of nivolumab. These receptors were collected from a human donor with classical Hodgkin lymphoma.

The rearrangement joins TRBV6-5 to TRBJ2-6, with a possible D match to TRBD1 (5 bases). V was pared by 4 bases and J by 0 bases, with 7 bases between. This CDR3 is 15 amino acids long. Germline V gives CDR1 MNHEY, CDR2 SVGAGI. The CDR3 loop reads CASSFQGSGANVLTF. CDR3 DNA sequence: TGTGCCAGCAGTTTTCAGGGCTCTGGGGCCAACGTCCTGACTTTC.

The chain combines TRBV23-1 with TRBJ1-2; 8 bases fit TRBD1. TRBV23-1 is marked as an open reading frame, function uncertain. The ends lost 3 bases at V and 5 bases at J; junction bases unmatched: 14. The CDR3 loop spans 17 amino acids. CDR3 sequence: CASSHSILGQGGYGYTF. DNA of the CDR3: TGCGCCAGCAGTCATTCTATCCTCGGACAGGGAGGGTATGGCTACACCTTC.

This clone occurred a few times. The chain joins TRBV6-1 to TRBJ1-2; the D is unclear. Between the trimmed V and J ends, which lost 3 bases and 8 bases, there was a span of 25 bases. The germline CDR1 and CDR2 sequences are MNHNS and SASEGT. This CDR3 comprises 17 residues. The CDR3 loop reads CASSEGFYVLKYGGYTF. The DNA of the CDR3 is TGTGCCAGCAGTGAGGGATTTTACGTCTTGAAGTACGGCGGCTACACCTTC.

CDR3: CATARTSGRDTQYF. Written as DNA, the CDR3 is TGTGCCACCGCAAGGACTAGCGGGAGGGATACGCAGTATTTT. The rearrangement uses TRBV6-6 and TRBJ2-3, with 14 bases matching TRBD2. The germline CDR1 and CDR2 sequences are MNHNY and SVGAGI (reference sequence). This CDR3 spans 14 amino acids. Trimming cost V 10 bases and J 6 bases; bases outside gene matches: 6.

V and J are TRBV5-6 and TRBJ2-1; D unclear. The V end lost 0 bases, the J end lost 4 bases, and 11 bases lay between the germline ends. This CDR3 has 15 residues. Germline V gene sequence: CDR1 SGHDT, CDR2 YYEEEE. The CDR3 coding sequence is TGTGCCAGCAGCTTGGTCGGTCAGGCGTACAATGAGCAGTTCTTC. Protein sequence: CASSLVGQAYNEQFF. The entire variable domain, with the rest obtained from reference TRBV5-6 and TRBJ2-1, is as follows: DAGVTQSPTHLIKTRGQQVTLRCSPKSGHDTVSWYQQALGQGPQFIFQYYEEEERQRGNFPDRFSGHQFPNYSSELNVNALLLGDSALYLCASSLVGQAYNEQFFGPGTRLTVL.

In DNA form, the CDR3 reads TGTGCCAGTAGTATAAGGCGGGGGGGGAGTTACAATGAGCAGTTCTTC. Protein sequence: CASSIRRGGSYNEQFF. The chain recombines TRBV19 with TRBJ2-1, with 9 bases that match TRBD2. The germline gives CDR1 LNHDA, CDR2 SQIVND (reference sequence). The J segment lost 4 bases and the V segment lost 2 bases, leaving 6 bases of the junction unmatched. The CDR3 consists of 16 residues.

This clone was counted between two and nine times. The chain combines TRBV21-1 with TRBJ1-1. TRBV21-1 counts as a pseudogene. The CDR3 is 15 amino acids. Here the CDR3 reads CASSKMRGVNTEAFF. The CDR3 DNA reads TGTGCCAGCAGCAAAATGAGGGGGGTGAACACTGAAGCTTTCTTT.

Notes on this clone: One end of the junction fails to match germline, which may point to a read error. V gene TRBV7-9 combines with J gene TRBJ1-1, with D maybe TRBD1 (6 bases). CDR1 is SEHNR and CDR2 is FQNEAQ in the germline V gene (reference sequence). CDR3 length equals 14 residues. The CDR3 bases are TGCGCCAGCAGCCAACGGGGTGGGGACACTGGAGCTTTCTTT. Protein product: CASSQRGGDTGAFF.

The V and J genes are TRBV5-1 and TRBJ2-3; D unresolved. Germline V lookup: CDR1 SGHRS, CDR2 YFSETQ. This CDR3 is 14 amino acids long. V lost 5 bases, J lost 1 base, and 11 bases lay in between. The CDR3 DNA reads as TGCGCCAGCAGTGCCGGTTGGGGCACAGATACGCAGTATTTT. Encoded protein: CASSAGWGTDTQYF.

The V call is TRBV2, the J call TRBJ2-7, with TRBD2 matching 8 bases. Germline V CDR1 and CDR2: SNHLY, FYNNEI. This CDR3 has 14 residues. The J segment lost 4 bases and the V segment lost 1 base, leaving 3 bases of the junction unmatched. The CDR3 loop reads CASSEGGGRYEQYF. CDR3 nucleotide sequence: TGTGCCAGCAGTGAAGGTGGCGGGAGGTACGAGCAGTACTTC.

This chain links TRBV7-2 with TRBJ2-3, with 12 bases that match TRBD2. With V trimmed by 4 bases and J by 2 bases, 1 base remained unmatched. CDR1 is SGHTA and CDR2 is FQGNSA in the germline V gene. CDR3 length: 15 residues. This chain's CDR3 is CASSSSGRATDTQYF. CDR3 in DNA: TGTGCCAGCAGCTCTAGCGGGAGGGCCACAGATACGCAGTATTTT.

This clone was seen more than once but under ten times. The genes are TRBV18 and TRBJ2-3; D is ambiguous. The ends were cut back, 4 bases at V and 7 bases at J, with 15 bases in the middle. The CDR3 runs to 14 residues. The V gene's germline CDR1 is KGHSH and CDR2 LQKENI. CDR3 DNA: TGTGCCAGCTCACTTATGGACGAGGAGAATACGCAGTATTTT. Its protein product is CASSLMDEENTQYF.

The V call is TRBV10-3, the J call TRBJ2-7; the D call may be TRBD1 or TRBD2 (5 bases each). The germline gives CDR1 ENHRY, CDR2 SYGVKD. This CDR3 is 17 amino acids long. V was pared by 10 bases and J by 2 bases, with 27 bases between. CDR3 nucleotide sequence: TGTGCCAGCAGGTCCGTTCTCGGGGCGGGCCTGACCTACGAGCAGTACTTC. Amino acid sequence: CASRSVLGAGLTYEQYF.

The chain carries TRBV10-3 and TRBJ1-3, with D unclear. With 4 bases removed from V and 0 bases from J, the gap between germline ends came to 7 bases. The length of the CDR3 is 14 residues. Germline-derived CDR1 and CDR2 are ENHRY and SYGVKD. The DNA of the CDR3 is TGTGCCATCAGTGGGAGGGACTCTGGAAACACCATATATTTT. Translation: CAISGRDSGNTIYF.

As DNA, the CDR3 is TGTGCCAGTAGTGAGTCGGACAGGGTCGACGAGCAGTACTTC. The encoded protein is CASSESDRVDEQYF. The chain couples TRBV19 to TRBJ2-7; 8 nucleotides align to TRBD1. J lost 5 bases, V lost 5 bases, and 8 bases had no gene match. Germline values: CDR1 LNHDA, CDR2 SQIVND (reference sequence). The CDR3 extends over 14 amino acids.

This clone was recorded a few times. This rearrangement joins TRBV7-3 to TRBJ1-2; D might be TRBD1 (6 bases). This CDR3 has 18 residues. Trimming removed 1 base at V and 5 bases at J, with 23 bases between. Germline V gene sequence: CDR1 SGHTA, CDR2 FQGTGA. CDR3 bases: TGTGCCAGCAGCTTAAACCCCTCACGGACAGAATTACTTTATGGCTACACCTTC. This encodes CASSLNPSRTELLYGYTF.

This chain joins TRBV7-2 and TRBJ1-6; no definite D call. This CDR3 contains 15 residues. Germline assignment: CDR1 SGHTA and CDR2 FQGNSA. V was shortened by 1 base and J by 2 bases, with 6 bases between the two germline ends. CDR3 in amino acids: CASSLEGAYNSPLHF. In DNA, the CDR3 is TGTGCCAGCAGCTTAGAAGGAGCCTATAATTCACCCCTCCACTTT.

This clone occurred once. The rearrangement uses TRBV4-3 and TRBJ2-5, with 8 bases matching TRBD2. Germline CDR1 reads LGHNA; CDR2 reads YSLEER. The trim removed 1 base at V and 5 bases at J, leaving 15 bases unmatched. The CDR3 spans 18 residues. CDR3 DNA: TGCGCCAGCAGCCAAGGATTCGGAGCGGGAGCCCTTGGGGAGACCCAGTACTTC. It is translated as CASSQGFGAGALGETQYF.

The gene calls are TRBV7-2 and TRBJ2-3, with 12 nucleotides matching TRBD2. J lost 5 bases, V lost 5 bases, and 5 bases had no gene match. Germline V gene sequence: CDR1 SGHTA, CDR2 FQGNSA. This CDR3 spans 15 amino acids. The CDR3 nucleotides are TGTGCCAGCAGCCTCGGACTAGCGGGGTTAGATACGCAGTATTTT. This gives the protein CASSLGLAGLDTQYF.

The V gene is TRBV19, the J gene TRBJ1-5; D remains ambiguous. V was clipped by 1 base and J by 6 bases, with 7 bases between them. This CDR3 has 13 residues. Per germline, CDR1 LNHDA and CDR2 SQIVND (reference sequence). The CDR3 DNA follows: TGTGCCAGTAGTATAGCGCCCTTTCAGCCCCAGCATTTT. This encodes CASSIAPFQPQHF.

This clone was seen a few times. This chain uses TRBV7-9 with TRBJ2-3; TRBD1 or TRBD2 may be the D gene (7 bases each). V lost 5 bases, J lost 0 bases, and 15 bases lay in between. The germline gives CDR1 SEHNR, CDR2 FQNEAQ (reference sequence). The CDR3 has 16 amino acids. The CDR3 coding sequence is TGTGCCAGCAGCCCCAGGGAGGGGGCTAGCACAGATACGCAGTATTTT. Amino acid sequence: CASSPREGASTDTQYF.

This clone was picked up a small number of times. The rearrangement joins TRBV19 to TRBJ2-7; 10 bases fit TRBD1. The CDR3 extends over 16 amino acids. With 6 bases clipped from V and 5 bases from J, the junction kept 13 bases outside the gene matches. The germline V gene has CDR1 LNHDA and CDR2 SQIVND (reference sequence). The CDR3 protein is CASSPTRQGALNEQYF. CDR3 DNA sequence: TGTGCCAGTAGCCCAACCCGACAGGGGGCGCTCAACGAGCAGTACTTC.

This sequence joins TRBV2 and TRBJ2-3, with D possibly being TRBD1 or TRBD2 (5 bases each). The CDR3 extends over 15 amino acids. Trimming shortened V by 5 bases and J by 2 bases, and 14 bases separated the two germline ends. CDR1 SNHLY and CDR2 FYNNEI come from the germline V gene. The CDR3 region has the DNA TGTGCCAGCAGTTGGGACCGAGAGTTCACAGATACGCAGTATTTT. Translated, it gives CASSWDREFTDTQYF.

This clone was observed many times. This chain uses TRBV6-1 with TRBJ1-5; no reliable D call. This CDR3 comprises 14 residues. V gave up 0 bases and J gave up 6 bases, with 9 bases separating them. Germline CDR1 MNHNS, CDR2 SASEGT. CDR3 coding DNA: TGTGCCAGCAGTGAAGCAGGTGAGGTTCAGCCCCAGCATTTT. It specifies CASSEAGEVQPQHF.

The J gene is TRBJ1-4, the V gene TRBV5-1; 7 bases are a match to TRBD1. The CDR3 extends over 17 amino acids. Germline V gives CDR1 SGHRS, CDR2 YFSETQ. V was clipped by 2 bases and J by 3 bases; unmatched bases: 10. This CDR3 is CASSLRDRGLPNEKLFF. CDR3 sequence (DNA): TGCGCCAGCAGCTTAAGGGACAGAGGGCTACCTAATGAAAAACTGTTTTTT.

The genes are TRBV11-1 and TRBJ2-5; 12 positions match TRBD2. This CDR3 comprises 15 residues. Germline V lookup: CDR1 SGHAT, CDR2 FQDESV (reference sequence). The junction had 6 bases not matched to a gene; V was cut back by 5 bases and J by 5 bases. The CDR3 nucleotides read TGTGCCAGCAGCCCCGGACTAGCGGGGACGGAGACCCAGTACTTC. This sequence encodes CASSPGLAGTETQYF.

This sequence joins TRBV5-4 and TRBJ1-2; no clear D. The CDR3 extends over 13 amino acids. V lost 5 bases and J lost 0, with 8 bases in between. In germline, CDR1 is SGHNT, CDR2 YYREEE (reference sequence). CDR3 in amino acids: CASRPGANYGYTF. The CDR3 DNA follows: TGTGCCAGCAGGCCAGGAGCTAACTATGGCTACACCTTC.